Presented here are 24 T cell receptor beta chains from one specimen sequenced in a study of blood T cell repertoires in COVID-19. Using immunoSEQ multiplex PCR, the repertoire was profiled, and TCRdb retains in-frame clones only, with some absent. In the table there are 300,000 to 350,000 clones, about 90% of which are singletons. The sequencing input was PBMCs or T cells enriched from blood (not recorded which). These receptors came from a woman under 40 who had recovered from COVID-19.

This sequence joins TRBV13 and TRBJ2-2; 10 nucleotides match TRBD1. V dropped 5 bases and J dropped 4; count of bases not matched to a gene: 10. The CDR3 has 17 residues. CDR1 PRHDT and CDR2 FYEKMQ come from the germline V gene (reference sequence). The CDR3 loop reads CASSRKMTGGSTGELFF. As DNA, the CDR3 is TGTGCCAGCAGCCGCAAGATGACAGGGGGCTCCACCGGGGAGCTGTTTTTT.

The chain has TRBV10-1 and TRBJ2-3, with a weak D call TRBD2 (6 bases). The CDR3 sequence is 15 residues long. V was cut by 4 bases and J by 4 bases, with 15 bases left in between. Germline CDR1 is WNHNN and CDR2 is SYGVQD (reference sequence). For the CDR3, the DNA is TGCGCCAGCAGTGGAGGGACTCCAGGGCCAGATACGCAGTATTTT. This codes for CASSGGTPGPDTQYF.

The chain combines TRBV5-1 with TRBJ1-2, with no clear D. Per the germline V gene, CDR1 is SGHRS and CDR2 is YFSETQ. The CDR3 extends over 13 amino acids. Trimming pared 5 bases from V and 8 bases from J, leaving 16 bases between. The CDR3 reads CASRPVSGEGYTF. CDR3 nucleotide sequence: TGCGCCAGCAGGCCGGTGTCCGGGGAAGGCTACACCTTC.

This chain joins TRBV3-1 (or the pseudogene TRBV3-2) and TRBJ1-4, with a tentative D call TRBD1 (6 bases). The CDR3 has 16 residues. Trimming stripped 6 bases from V and 1 base from J, with 15 bases between. Germline V CDR1 and CDR2: LGHDT, YNNKEL (reference sequence). The CDR3 loop is CASRSSGEGTNEKLFF. CDR3 nucleotide sequence: TGTGCCAGCAGATCCTCAGGGGAGGGAACTAATGAAAAACTGTTTTTT.

V and J are TRBV7-2 and TRBJ1-6; TRBD1 agrees at 7 bases. The V gene's germline CDR1 is SGHTA and CDR2 FQGNSA. CDR3 length: 15 residues. V was pared by 2 bases and J by 7 bases, with 5 bases of the junction left unmatched. CDR3 nucleotides: TGTGCCAGCAGCTTACCGGGACAGTCCAATTCACCCCTCCACTTT. This translates into CASSLPGQSNSPLHF.

The V and J genes are TRBV27 and TRBJ2-5; 8 bases match TRBD1. CDR1 is MNHEY, CDR2 SMNVEV, per germline (reference sequence). The CDR3 contains 15 residues. The ends lost 3 bases at V and 5 bases at J; junction bases unmatched: 8. CDR3 loop: CASSFRQGARETQYF. The DNA of the CDR3 is TGTGCCAGCAGTTTCCGGCAGGGGGCGCGGGAGACCCAGTACTTC.

The V and J genes are TRBV21-1 and TRBJ1-4; TRBD1, the D gene given by the table, was not confirmed from the DNA. TRBV21-1 represents a pseudogene. CDR3 size: 15 residues. The DNA for the CDR3 is TGTGCCAGCAGCAAATCAGGGACAACTAATGAAAAACTGTTTTTT. Amino acids: CASSKSGTTNEKLFF.

The chain is built from TRBV3-1 (or the pseudogene TRBV3-2) and TRBJ2-5; 9 bases align to TRBD2. This CDR3 comprises 18 residues. Germline-derived CDR1 and CDR2 are LGHDT and YNNKEL (reference sequence). J lost 4 bases, V lost 1 base, and 13 bases had no gene match. The CDR3 nucleotides read TGTGCCAGCAGCCAAGGGAAGTCGGGCGGGGGGGCCGTAGAGACCCAGTACTTC. Protein: CASSQGKSGGGAVETQYF.

The CDR3 loop is CASSGDRGGFSGNTIYF. The CDR3, as DNA: TGTGCCAGCAGCGGCGACAGGGGAGGATTTTCTGGAAACACCATATATTTT. The chain links TRBV7-6 to TRBJ1-3; 8 nucleotides agree with TRBD1. The junction had 10 bases not matched to a gene; V was cut back by 5 bases and J by 1 base. The CDR3 runs 17 residues. Germline values: CDR1 SGHVS, CDR2 FNYEAQ.

The V and J genes are TRBV7-9 and TRBJ2-3; no definite D call. With 4 bases removed from V and 3 bases from J, the gap between germline ends came to 23 bases. The CDR3 has 18 residues. The germline V gene has CDR1 SEHNR and CDR2 FQNEAQ (reference sequence). The CDR3 DNA follows: TGTGCCAGCAGCTATGCGGTCGGAGTGTTCGGGTCAACAGATACGCAGTATTTT. Translation gives CASSYAVGVFGSTDTQYF.

This sequence joins TRBV10-1 and TRBJ2-4; D is possibly TRBD2 (7 bases). The length of the CDR3 is 15 residues. Trimming took off 4 bases at V and 3 bases at J, with 13 bases between the two ends. Germline CDR1 is WNHNN and CDR2 is SYGVQD (reference sequence). The CDR3 loop reads CASSAGGADKNIQYF. The CDR3 DNA reads as TGCGCCAGCAGTGCGGGGGGCGCAGACAAAAACATTCAGTACTTC.

The gene calls are TRBV18 and TRBJ1-2; 12 bases match TRBD1. The CDR3 totals 16 residues. Germline lookup yields CDR1 KGHSH and CDR2 LQKENI. After removal of 4 bases from V and 8 bases from J, the junction contained 11 bases not matched to a gene. CDR3 in DNA: TGTGCCAGCTCACGGGACAGGGGGCAAACTTCGGGCGGCTACACCTTC. Its translation: CASSRDRGQTSGGYTF.

The chain joins TRBV2 to TRBJ2-1; D is perhaps TRBD2 (7 bases). The CDR3 totals 14 residues. V was cut by 3 bases and J by 7 bases, with 13 bases left in between. Germline V gives CDR1 SNHLY, CDR2 FYNNEI. The CDR3 DNA reads TGTGCCAGCAGTGATGCGAGGGGGGGTAATGAGCAGTTCTTC. Translated: CASSDARGGNEQFF.

The chain combines TRBV6-2 or TRBV6-3 with TRBJ1-6, with D perhaps TRBD1 (6 bases). CDR1 and CDR2 from the germline V gene are MNHEY and SVGEGT. The CDR3 has 15 residues. The V and J ends lost 5 bases and 1 base respectively, with 9 bases between them. CDR3 DNA: TGTGCCAGCAGTCAGACAGGTTCCTATAATTCACCCCTCCACTTT. Protein product: CASSQTGSYNSPLHF.

The chain combines TRBV4-3 with TRBJ2-3; 7 bases line up with TRBD1. V dropped 3 bases and J dropped 4; count of bases not matched to a gene: 7. Germline V gives CDR1 LGHNA, CDR2 YSLEER. The CDR3 totals 15 residues. CDR3 residues: CASSQGPTGPDTQYF. The CDR3 DNA reads TGCGCCAGCAGCCAGGGCCCGACAGGGCCAGATACGCAGTATTTT.

The sample holds one count of this clone. The chain recombines TRBV6-2 or TRBV6-3 with TRBJ2-5; the match to TRBD2 covers 14 bases. Germline V gives CDR1 MNHEY, CDR2 SVGEGT. V shed 6 bases, J shed 0 bases, and the junction held 6 bases outside the gene matches. The CDR3 has 17 amino acids. The CDR3 coding sequence is TGTGCCAGCAGCCCCGGGACTAGCGGGGGAAACCAAGAGACCCAGTACTTC. It codes for CASSPGTSGGNQETQYF.

The chain carries TRBV11-2 and TRBJ2-7; possible D gene TRBD1, 6 bases. The V gene lost 4 bases and the J gene lost 3 bases, with 10 bases spanning the gap. The germline V gene has CDR1 SGHAT and CDR2 FQNNGV. The CDR3 loop spans 13 amino acids. CDR3 in amino acids: CASSSGQFYEQYF. The CDR3 region has the DNA TGTGCCAGCAGCTCGGGACAATTCTACGAGCAGTACTTC.

This sequence joins TRBV7-9 and TRBJ1-2; 8 nucleotides match TRBD1. The V and J ends lost 4 bases and 1 base, in that order; junction bases with no gene match: 5. Per the germline V gene, CDR1 is SEHNR and CDR2 is FQNEAQ (reference sequence). CDR3 size: 15 residues. Here the CDR3 reads CASSSQGASNYGYTF. The CDR3 DNA follows: TGTGCCAGCAGCTCCCAGGGGGCGAGTAACTATGGCTACACCTTC. Full variable domain (outside the CDR3, taken from reference TRBV7-9 and TRBJ1-2): DTGVSQNPRHKITKRGQNVTFRCDPISEHNRLYWYRQTLGQGPEFLTYFQNEAQLEKSRLLSDRFSAERPKGSFSTLEIQRTEQGDSAMYLCASSSQGASNYGYTFGSGTRLTVV.

The chain has TRBV28 and TRBJ1-4, with TRBD1 matching 10 bases. Per germline, CDR1 MDHEN and CDR2 SYDVKM. CDR3 length: 15 amino acids. V dropped 7 bases and J dropped 2; count of bases not matched to a gene: 4. The CDR3 DNA is TGTGCCAGCAAGACAGGGGGCTCGACTAATGAAAAACTGTTTTTT. Its protein product is CASKTGGSTNEKLFF.

The rearrangement joins TRBV19 to TRBJ1-2; D ambiguous. The CDR3 spans 14 residues. V was trimmed by 7 bases and J by 0 bases, leaving 12 bases between them. Germline CDR1 is LNHDA and CDR2 is SQIVND (reference sequence). CDR3 in DNA: TGTGCCAGTACAGTTTCGGGAACTAACTATGGCTACACCTTC. Amino acid sequence: CASTVSGTNYGYTF.

J is TRBJ2-7 and V is TRBV12-5; possibly TRBD1 for D (6 bases). Germline CDR1 reads LGHNT; CDR2 reads FRNRAP. The CDR3 extends over 16 amino acids. V was trimmed by 1 base and J by 2 bases, leaving 15 bases between them. The CDR3 region has the DNA TGTGCTAGTGGTTTGGGCCGACAGGAGAATACCTACGAGCAGTACTTC. It encodes CASGLGRQENTYEQYF.

V gene TRBV10-2 combines with J gene TRBJ2-7; 10 bases agree with TRBD2. The germline V gene encodes CDR1 WSHSY and CDR2 SAAADI. With V trimmed by 5 bases and J by 3 bases, 4 bases remained unmatched. The CDR3 totals 14 residues. The CDR3: CASSTSGGVYEQYF. The CDR3 nucleotides read TGCGCCAGCAGTACCAGCGGGGGGGTCTACGAGCAGTACTTC.

This rearrangement joins TRBV10-3 to TRBJ2-3; a possible D gene is TRBD1 (8 bases). Germline V gives CDR1 ENHRY, CDR2 SYGVKD. The CDR3 spans 13 residues. CDR3 nucleotides: TGTGTGACAGGGGCGGGGGGCACAGATACGCAGTATTTT. It specifies CVTGAGGTDTQYF.

The DNA for the CDR3 is TGTGCCAGCAGTGAAAATATTAACACTGAAGCTTTCTTT. It yields the protein CASSENINTEAFF. The chain has TRBV6-1 and TRBJ1-1; the D is unclear. This CDR3 is built from 13 residues. Trimming left V 2 bases short and J 2 bases short, with 6 bases between. CDR1 is MNHNS, CDR2 SASEGT, per germline.